These 7 T cell receptor beta chains came from one sample sequenced in a study of T cells in Graves' hyperthyroidism and ophthalmopathy. Regions amplified from RNA transcripts were the TCR beta CDR3 regions. HTBI primers were used for first-round RT-PCR of the TCR CDR3. TCRdb re-analysed the multiplex PCR reads in MiXCR, keeping a single row per CDR3 protein. This table has about 600,000 distinct CDR3 sequences, approximately 14% appearing once. The sample was blood. The receptors originated from a woman younger than 35 with Graves' ophthalmopathy.

This clonotype was picked up many times. The CDR3 nucleotides read TGTGCCAGCAGGGGTTCGGCATTCACAGATACGCAGTATTTT. This translates into CASRGSAFTDTQYF. This sequence joins TRBV3-1 and TRBJ2-3; D is ambiguous. The ends were cut back, 6 bases at V and 2 bases at J, with 12 bases in the middle. This CDR3 region has 14 residues. The V gene's germline CDR1 is LGHDT and CDR2 YNNKEL (reference sequence).

The chain couples TRBV7-9 to TRBJ1-1, with D unclear. The V end lost 2 bases, the J end lost 5 bases, and 12 bases lay between the germline ends. In germline, CDR1 is SEHNR, CDR2 FQNEAQ (reference sequence). The CDR3 extends over 14 amino acids. As DNA, the CDR3 is TGTGCCAGCAGCTTAATTGAGCGAACGACTGAAGCTTTCTTT. Translated: CASSLIERTTEAFF.

This clonotype was seen ten or more times. The J gene is TRBJ2-1, the V gene TRBV7-3, with 11 bases fitting TRBD2. The germline V gene encodes CDR1 SGHTA and CDR2 FQGTGA. CDR3 length equals 16 residues. V gave up 4 bases and J gave up 0 bases; unmatched junction bases: 2. CDR3 loop: CASSSGLAVSYNEQFF. The CDR3 nucleotides read TGTGCCAGCAGCTCGGGACTAGCGGTCTCCTACAATGAGCAGTTCTTC.

There are a few counts of this clonotype. The chain has TRBV14 and TRBJ2-1; 11 nucleotides agree with TRBD2. CDR3 length equals 15 residues. V lost 5 bases to trimming and J lost 3 bases; unmatched junction nucleotides: 3. CDR1 and CDR2 (germline): SGHDN, FVKESK. CDR3 protein: CASSKTSGSYNEQFF. CDR3 coding DNA: TGTGCCAGCAGCAAAACTAGCGGGAGCTACAATGAGCAGTTCTTC.

In its sample, this clonotype was seen many times. The rearrangement uses TRBV28 and TRBJ1-1; D is unclear. V lost 3 bases and J lost 0, with 14 bases in between. In germline, CDR1 is MDHEN, CDR2 SYDVKM. The CDR3 is 16 amino acids. In nucleotides, the CDR3 is TGTGCCAGCAGTTTTATAACACGAGGCGTGAACACTGAAGCTTTCTTT. This sequence encodes CASSFITRGVNTEAFF.

This clonotype was recorded at least ten times. The genes are TRBV18 and TRBJ1-2; D unclear. The V end was cut by 0 bases, the J end by 4 bases, with 9 bases between. In germline, CDR1 is KGHSH, CDR2 LQKENI. The CDR3 has 14 residues. The DNA for the CDR3 is TGTGCCAGCTCACCACCCCGATCAGTCTATGGCTACACCTTC. Its translation: CASSPPRSVYGYTF. Combining the CDR3 with reference TRBV18 and TRBJ1-2 gives the whole variable domain NAGVMQNPRHLVRRRGQEARLRCSPMKGHSHVYWYRQLPEEGLKFMVYLQKENIIDESGMPKERFSAEFPKEGPSILRIQQVVRGDSAAYFCASSPPRSVYGYTFGSGTRLTVV.

This clonotype has at least ten counts. CDR3 coding DNA: TGTGCCAGCAACCCACTAGCCGGCACAGATACGCAGTATTTT. As protein: CASNPLAGTDTQYF. J is TRBJ2-3 and V is TRBV11-1; a weak D match, TRBD2 (6 bases). This CDR3 region has 14 residues. Between the trimmed V and J ends, which lost 7 bases and 1 base, there was a span of 12 bases. CDR1 is SGHAT, CDR2 FQDESV, per germline (reference sequence).